This TCR beta chain stems from a study of identical twins. Findings and limits, study-wide: Models came in too low on out-of-frame TCR alpha sharing in monozygotic twins. Fewer insertions characterized abundant cord blood beta clonotypes, whereas memory repertoires showed none. Within beta out-of-frame sequences, the excess sharing observed between twins was weaker.

Every donor was a healthy Caucasian. Worth noting for this clonotype: Antigen specificity is unknown.

TCRdb reanalysed the 5' RACE reads using MiXCR and keeps one entry per CDR3 protein. This sample has around 510,000 distinct CDR3 sequences; approximately 14% occur once, and the top ten carry approximately 0.98%. This CDR3 is 15 amino acids long. CDR1 and CDR2 from the germline V gene are MDHEN and SYDVKM. Trimming shortened V by 2 bases and J by 2 bases, and 11 bases separated the two germline ends. This sample also appeared in a second study, on yellow fever vaccine responses in identical twins.

The J gene is TRBJ2-3, the V gene TRBV28; tentatively, D is TRBD2 (6 bases). Sequenced material: CD4+ T cells sorted from blood. This sequence was found in a woman between 18 and 29 years old in good health. The CDR3 spells CASSLGDFNTDTQYF. The CDR3 nucleotides read TGTGCCAGCAGTTTAGGGGACTTCAACACAGATACGCAGTATTTT.